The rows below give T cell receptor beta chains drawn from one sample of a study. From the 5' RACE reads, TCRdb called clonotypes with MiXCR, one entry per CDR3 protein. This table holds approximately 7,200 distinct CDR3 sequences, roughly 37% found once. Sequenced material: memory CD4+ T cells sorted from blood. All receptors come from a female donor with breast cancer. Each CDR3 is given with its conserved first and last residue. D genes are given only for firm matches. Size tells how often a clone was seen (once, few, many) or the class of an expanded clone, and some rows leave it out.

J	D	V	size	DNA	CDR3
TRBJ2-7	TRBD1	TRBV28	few	TGTGCCAGCAGCCCCGGGACAGGACCCTACGAGCAGTACTTC	CASSPGTGPYEQYF
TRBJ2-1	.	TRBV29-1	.	TGCAGCGTTGAATTTACTGTAGGTAATGAGCAGTTCTTC	CSVEFTVGNEQFF
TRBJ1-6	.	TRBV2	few	TGTGCCAGCAGTCAGACAGGTCCCGAAGGAAATTCACCCCTCCACTTT	CASSQTGPEGNSPLHF
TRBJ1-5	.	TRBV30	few	TGTGCCTGGAGTCCCAAGGGTTTTGGGGGTCAGCCCCAGCATTTT	CAWSPKGFGGQPQHF
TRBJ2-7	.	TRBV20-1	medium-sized	TGCAGTGCCGATCCCGGGAATACCTACGAGCAGTACTTC	CSADPGNTYEQYF
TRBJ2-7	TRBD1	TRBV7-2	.	TGTGCCAGCAGCCAGGACAGGGGAGCAAGGGAGCAGTACTTC	CASSQDRGAREQYF
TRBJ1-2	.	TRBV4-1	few	TGCGCCAGCAGCCAAGATAGGCGAGGGGAAGTAAATGGCTACACCTTC	CASSQDRRGEVNGYTF
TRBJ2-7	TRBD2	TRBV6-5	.	TGTGCCAGCAGTCATAGCGGGGGGGACCACGAGCAGTACTTC	CASSHSGGDHEQYF
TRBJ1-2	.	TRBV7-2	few	TGTGCCAGCAGCTTAAACGGGTACGAGAATGGCTACACCTTC	CASSLNGYENGYTF
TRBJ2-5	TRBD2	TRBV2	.	TGTGCCAGCAGCTTTGCCTTAGCGGGGGGGAGTGAGATCCAGTACTTC	CASSFALAGGSEIQYF
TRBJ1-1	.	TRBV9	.	TGTGCCAGCAGCGTAGGAGGGTATGGCACTGAAGCTTTCTTT	CASSVGGYGTEAFF
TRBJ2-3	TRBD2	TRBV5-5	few	TGTGCCAGCAGCTTGGTTGGGGGGGGAGATACGCAGTATTTT	CASSLVGGGDTQYF
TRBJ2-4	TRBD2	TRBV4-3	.	TGCGCCAGCAGCCAAACTACCGGGACTACTGTTCTCATTCAGTACTTC	CASSQTTGTTVLIQYF
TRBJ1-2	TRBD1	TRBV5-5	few	TGTGCCAGCAGCCCACAGGGGATCCTCCCTTATGGCTACACCTTC	CASSPQGILPYGYTF
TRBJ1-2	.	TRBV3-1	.	TGTGCCAGCAGCAGGGAGGGACAAGGCGGCTACACCTTC	CASSREGQGGYTF
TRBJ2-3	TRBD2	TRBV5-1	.	TGCGCCAGCAGCCCGCGAGTTGGTACGCTAGCGGGAGGGTCCGGCTCAACAGATACGCAGTATTTT	CASSPRVGTLAGGSGSTDTQYF
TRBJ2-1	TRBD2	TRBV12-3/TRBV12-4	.	TGTGCCAGCCTTCGAGCGGGAGGGTCAGATGAGCAGTTCTTC	CASLRAGGSDEQFF
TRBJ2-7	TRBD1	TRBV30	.	TGTGCCTGGAGTGCCGGACAGGGGACCGAGCAGTACTTC	CAWSAGQGTEQYF
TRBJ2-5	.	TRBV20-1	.	TGCAGTGCTAGTCAGGGGAGACGAGAGACCCAGTACTTC	CSASQGRRETQYF
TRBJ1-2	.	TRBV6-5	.	TGTGCCAGCAGTTATGAAGGAGGCTACACCTTC	CASSYEGGYTF
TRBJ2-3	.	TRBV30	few	TGTGCCTGGGGGGGAGATACGCAGTATTTT	CAWGGDTQYF
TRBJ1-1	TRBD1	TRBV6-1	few	TGTGCCAGCAGTCGGACAGGGGGCACTGAAGCTTTCTTT	CASSRTGGTEAFF
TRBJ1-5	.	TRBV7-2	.	TGTGCCAGCAGCTTAAGTGCAGGGAGCAATCAGCCCCAGCATTTT	CASSLSAGSNQPQHF
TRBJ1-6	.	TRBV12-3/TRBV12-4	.	TGTGCCAGCAGCCGAGGATATTCACCCCTCCACTTT	CASSRGYSPLHF
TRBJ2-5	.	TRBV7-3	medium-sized	TGTGCCAGCAGCTTACATAGCCAAGAGACCCAGTACTTC	CASSLHSQETQYF
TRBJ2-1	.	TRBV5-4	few	TGTGCCAGCAGCCCCGTCAGCGAAGCCTACAATGAGCAGTTCTTC	CASSPVSEAYNEQFF
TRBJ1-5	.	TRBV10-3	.	TGTGCCATCAGCGAGGAGCCTAGCAATCAGCCCCAGCATTTT	CAISEEPSNQPQHF
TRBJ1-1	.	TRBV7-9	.	TGTGCCAGCAGCTTAGCTGACTCGAACACTGAAGCTTTCTTT	CASSLADSNTEAFF
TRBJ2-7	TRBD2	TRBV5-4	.	TGTGCCAGCAGCCAGGGGGGACTAGCGAGTTACGAGCAGTACTTC	CASSQGGLASYEQYF
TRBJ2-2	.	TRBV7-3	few	TGTGCCAGCAGCTTACTAGACACCGGGGAGCTGTTTTTT	CASSLLDTGELFF
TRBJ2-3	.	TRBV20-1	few	TGCAGTGCACTAGACGTCAGACTACAGGGTCCAGATACGCAGTATTTT	CSALDVRLQGPDTQYF
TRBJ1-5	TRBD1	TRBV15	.	TGTGCCACCAGCAGAGGAGGGACAGGGGGCAATCAGCCCCAGCATTTT	CATSRGGTGGNQPQHF
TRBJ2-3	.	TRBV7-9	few	TGTGCCAGCAGCTCTGACAGAGATACGCAGTATTTT	CASSSDRDTQYF
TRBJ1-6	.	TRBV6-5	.	TGTGCCAGCAGTTACGAAACAGGGAGTCAGGATAATTCACCCCTCCACTTT	CASSYETGSQDNSPLHF
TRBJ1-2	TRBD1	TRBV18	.	TGTGCCAGCTCGTACAGGGGTGATGGCTACACCTTC	CASSYRGDGYTF
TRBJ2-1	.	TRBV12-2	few	TGTGCAAGTCGCTTAGGGCTGGAGGGCCCCTACAATGAGCAGTTCTTC	CASRLGLEGPYNEQFF
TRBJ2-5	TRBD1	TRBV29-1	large	TGCAGCGTTGGAACAGGGGGCTCGGGGGAGACCCAGTACTTC	CSVGTGGSGETQYF
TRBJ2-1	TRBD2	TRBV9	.	TGTGCCAGCAGCACCAGGACTAGCGGGGGTCACAATGAGCAGTTCTTC	CASSTRTSGGHNEQFF
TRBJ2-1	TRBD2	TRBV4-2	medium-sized	TGTGCCAGCAGTGCACTATCGGGAGGGGGCTACAATGAGCAGTTCTTC	CASSALSGGGYNEQFF
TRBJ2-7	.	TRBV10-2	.	TGCGCCAGCAGTGATCGGTCAGGAAACTCCTACAAGCAGTACTTC	CASSDRSGNSYKQYF